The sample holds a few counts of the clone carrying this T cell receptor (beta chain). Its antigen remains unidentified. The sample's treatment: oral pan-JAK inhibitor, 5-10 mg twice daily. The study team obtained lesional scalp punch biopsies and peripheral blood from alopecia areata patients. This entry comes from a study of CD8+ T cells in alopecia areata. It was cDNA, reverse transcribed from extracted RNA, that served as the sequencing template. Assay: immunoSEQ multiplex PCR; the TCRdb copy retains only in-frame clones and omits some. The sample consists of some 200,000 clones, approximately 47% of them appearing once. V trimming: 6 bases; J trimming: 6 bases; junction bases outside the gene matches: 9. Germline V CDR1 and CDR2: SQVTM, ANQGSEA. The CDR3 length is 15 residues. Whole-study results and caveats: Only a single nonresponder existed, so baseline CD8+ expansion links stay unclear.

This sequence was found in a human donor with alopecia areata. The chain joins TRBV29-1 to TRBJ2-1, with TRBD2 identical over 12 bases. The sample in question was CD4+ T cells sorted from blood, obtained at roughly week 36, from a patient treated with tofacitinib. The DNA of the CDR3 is TGCAGCGTCCCCGGGACTAGCGGGTCCAGCAATGAGCAGTTCTTC. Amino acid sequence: CSVPGTSGSSNEQFF.